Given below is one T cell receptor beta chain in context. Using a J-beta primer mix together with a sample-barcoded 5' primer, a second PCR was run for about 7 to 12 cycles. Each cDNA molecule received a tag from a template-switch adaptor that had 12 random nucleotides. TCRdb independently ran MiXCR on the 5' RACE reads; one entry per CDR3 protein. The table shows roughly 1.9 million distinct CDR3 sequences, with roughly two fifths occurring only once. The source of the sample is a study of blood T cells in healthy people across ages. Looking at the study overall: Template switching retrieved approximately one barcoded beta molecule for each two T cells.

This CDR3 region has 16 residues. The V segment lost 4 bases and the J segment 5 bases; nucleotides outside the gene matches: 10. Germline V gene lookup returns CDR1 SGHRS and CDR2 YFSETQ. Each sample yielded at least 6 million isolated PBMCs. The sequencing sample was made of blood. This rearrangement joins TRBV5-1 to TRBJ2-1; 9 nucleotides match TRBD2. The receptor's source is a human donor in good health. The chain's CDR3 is CASSLSGGIVDNEQFF. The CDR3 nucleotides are TGCGCCAGCAGCCTTAGCGGGGGAATAGTAGACAATGAGCAGTTCTTC.